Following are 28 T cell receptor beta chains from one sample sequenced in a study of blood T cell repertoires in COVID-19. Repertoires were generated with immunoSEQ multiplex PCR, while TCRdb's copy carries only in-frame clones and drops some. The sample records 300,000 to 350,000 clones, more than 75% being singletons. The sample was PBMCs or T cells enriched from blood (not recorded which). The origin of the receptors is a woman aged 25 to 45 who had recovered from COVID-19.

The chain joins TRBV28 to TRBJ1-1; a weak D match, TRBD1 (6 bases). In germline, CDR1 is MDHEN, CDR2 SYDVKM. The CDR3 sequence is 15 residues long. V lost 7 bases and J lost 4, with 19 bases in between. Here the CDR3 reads CASTIYLGAPTEAFF. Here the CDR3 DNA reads TGTGCCAGCACCATATACTTGGGGGCGCCCACTGAAGCTTTCTTT.

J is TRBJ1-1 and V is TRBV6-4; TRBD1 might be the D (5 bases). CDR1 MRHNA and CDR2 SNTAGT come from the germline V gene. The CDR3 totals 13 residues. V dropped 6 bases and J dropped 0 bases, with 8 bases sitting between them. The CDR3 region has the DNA TGTGCCAGCAGCAGGGACTTGAACACTGAAGCTTTCTTT. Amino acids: CASSRDLNTEAFF.

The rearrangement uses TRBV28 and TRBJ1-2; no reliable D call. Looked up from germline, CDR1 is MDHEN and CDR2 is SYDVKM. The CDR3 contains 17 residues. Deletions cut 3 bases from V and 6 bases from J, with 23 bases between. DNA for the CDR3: TGTGCCAGCAGTTTTATCGGGGAGACGGGGTTTTCAGATGGCTACACCTTC. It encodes CASSFIGETGFSDGYTF.

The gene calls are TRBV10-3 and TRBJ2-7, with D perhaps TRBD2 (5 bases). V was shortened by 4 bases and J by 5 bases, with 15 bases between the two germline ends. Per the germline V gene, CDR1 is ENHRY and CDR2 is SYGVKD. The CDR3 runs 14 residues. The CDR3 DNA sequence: TGTGCCATCAGTGCTCAACTAGATTCAGACGAGCAGTACTTC. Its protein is CAISAQLDSDEQYF.

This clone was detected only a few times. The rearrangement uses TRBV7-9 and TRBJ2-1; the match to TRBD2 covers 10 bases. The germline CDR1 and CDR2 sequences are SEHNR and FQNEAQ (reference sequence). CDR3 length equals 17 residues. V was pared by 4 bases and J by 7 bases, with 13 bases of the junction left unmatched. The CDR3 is CASSSRLSGGARNEQFF. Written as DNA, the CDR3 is TGTGCCAGCAGCTCCCGTCTCAGCGGGGGGGCGAGGAATGAGCAGTTCTTC. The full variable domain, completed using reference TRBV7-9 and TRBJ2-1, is DTGVSQNPRHKITKRGQNVTFRCDPISEHNRLYWYRQTLGQGPEFLTYFQNEAQLEKSRLLSDRFSAERPKGSFSTLEIQRTEQGDSAMYLCASSSRLSGGARNEQFFGPGTRLTVL.

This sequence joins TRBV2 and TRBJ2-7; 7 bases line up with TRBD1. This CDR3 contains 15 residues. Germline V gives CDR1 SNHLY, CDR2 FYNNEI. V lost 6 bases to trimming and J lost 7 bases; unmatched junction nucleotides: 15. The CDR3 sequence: CASRRKGASFGEQYF. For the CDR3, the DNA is TGTGCCAGCAGGAGGAAGGGGGCCTCCTTCGGTGAGCAGTACTTC.

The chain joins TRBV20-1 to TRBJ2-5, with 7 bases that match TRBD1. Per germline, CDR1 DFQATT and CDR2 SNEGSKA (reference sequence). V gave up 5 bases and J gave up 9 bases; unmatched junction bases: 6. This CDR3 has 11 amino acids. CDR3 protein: CSARFGTAQYF. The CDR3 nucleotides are TGCAGTGCTCGGTTCGGGACAGCCCAGTACTTC.

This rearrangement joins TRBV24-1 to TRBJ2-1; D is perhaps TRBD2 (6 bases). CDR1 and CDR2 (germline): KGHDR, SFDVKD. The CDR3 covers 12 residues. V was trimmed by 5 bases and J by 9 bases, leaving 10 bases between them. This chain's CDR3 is CATSGGLIEQFF. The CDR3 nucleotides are TGTGCCACCAGTGGGGGACTGATTGAGCAGTTCTTC.

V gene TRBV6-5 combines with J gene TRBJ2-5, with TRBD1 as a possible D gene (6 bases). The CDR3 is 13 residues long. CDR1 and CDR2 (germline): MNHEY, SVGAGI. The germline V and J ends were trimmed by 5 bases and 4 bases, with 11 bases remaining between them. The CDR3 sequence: CASSTRGRETQYF. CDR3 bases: TGTGCCAGCAGTACCAGGGGCCGAGAGACCCAGTACTTC.

This CDR3 reads CASSFAGGPVDTQYF. CDR3 DNA sequence: TGTGCCAGCAGTTTTGCGGGGGGGCCGGTGGATACGCAGTATTTT. This chain links TRBV27 with TRBJ2-3; 9 nucleotides align to TRBD2. CDR1 and CDR2 from the germline V gene are MNHEY and SMNVEV (reference sequence). The CDR3 sequence is 15 residues long. The junction had 7 bases not matched to a gene; V was cut back by 3 bases and J by 6 bases.

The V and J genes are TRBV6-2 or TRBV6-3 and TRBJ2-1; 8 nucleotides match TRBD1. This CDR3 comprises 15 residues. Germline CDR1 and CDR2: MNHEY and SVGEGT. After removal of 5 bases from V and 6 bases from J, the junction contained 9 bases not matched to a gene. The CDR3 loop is CASSRDRGYGNEQFF. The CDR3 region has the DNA TGTGCCAGCAGTCGCGACAGGGGATACGGCAATGAGCAGTTCTTC.

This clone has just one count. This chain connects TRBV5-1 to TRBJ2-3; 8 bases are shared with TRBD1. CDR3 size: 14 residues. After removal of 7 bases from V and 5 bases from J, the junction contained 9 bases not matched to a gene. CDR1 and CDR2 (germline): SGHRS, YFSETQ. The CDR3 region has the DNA TGCGCCAGCGGTGGACAGGGTACGGGAGATACGCAGTATTTT. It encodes CASGGQGTGDTQYF.

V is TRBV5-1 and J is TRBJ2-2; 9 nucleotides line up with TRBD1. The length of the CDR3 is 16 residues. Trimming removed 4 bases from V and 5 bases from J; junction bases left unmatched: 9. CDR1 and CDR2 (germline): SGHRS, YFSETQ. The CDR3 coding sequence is TGCGCCAGCAGCCCCCGGACAGGGGCTAATACCGGGGAGCTGTTTTTT. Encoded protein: CASSPRTGANTGELFF.

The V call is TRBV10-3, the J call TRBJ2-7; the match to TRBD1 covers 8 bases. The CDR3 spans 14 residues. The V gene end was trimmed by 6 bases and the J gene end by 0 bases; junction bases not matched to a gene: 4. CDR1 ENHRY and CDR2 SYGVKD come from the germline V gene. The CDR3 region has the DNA TGTGCCATCAGGGACAGGGCGGCCTCCTACGAGCAGTACTTC. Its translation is CAIRDRAASYEQYF.

The CDR3 protein is CASSPGGRASYEQYF. Written as DNA, the CDR3 is TGTGCCAGCAGTCCCGGCGGGAGGGCCTCCTACGAGCAGTACTTC. This sequence joins TRBV7-2 and TRBJ2-7; 9 positions match TRBD2. The CDR3 spans 15 residues. V was pared by 6 bases and J by 0 bases, with 6 bases of the junction left unmatched. Germline CDR1 reads SGHTA; CDR2 reads FQGNSA.

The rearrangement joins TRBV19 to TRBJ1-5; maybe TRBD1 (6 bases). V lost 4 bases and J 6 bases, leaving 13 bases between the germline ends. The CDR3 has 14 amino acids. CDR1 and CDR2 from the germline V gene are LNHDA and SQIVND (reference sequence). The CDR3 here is CASSSQGKSQPQHF. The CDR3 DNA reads TGTGCCAGTAGTAGTCAGGGGAAGAGTCAGCCCCAGCATTTT.

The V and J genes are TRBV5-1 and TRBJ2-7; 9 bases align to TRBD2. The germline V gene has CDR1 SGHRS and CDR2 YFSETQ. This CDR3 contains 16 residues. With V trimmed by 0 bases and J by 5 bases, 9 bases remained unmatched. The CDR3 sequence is CASSLAVRGGRDEQYF. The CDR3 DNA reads TGCGCCAGCAGCTTGGCCGTGCGGGGGGGCCGGGACGAGCAGTACTTC.

In nucleotides, the CDR3 is TGTGCCAGCAGGGCAGGGGGCTATGGCTACACCTTC. This codes for CASRAGGYGYTF. The genes are TRBV27 and TRBJ1-2; 7 bases match TRBD1. Germline CDR1 and CDR2: MNHEY and SMNVEV (reference sequence). V lost 6 bases, J lost 4 bases, and 2 bases stayed unmatched. This CDR3 is 12 amino acids long.

In DNA form, the CDR3 reads TGTGCCAGCAGCTTAGGTGCAGGGGGCAATCAGCCCCAGCATTTT. Translated, it gives CASSLGAGGNQPQHF. The rearrangement uses TRBV7-2 and TRBJ1-5; a weak D match, TRBD1 (6 bases). Germline V lookup: CDR1 SGHTA, CDR2 FQGNSA. V shed 1 base and J shed 2 bases, with 9 bases lying between them. This CDR3 contains 15 residues.

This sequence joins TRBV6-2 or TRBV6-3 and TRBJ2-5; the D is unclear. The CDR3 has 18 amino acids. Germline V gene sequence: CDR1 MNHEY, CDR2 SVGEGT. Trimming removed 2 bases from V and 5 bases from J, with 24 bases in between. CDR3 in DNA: TGTGCCAGCAGTTACCCAGCCCCACCAGAAAGCGTCGGGGAGACCCAGTACTTC. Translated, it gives CASSYPAPPESVGETQYF.

For the CDR3, the DNA is TGTGCCACCAGTGACAGAACAGGGGGTCTAGACAATGAGCAGTTCTTC. Its protein product is CATSDRTGGLDNEQFF. The gene calls are TRBV24-1 and TRBJ2-1; TRBD1 aligns across 8 bases. The trim removed 4 bases at V and 5 bases at J, leaving 9 bases unmatched. Germline assignment: CDR1 KGHDR and CDR2 SFDVKD. This CDR3 is built from 16 residues.

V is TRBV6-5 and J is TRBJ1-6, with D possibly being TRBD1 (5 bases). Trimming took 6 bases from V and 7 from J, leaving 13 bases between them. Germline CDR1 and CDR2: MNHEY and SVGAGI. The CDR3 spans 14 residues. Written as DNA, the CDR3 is TGTGCCAGCAGCCCCCTGGGGCCGAATTCACCCCTCCACTTT. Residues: CASSPLGPNSPLHF.

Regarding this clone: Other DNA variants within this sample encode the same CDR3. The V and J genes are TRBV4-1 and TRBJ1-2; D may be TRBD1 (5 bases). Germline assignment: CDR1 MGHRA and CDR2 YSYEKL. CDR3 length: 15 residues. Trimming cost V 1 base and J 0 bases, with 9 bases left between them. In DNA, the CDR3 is TGCGCCAGCAGCCAAGGTGACAGAGCTAACTATGGCTACACCTTC. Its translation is CASSQGDRANYGYTF.

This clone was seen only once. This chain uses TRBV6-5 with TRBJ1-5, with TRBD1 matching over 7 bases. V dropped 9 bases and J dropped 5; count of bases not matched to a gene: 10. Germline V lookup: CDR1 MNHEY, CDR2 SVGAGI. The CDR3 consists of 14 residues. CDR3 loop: CASHLPTGDQPQHF. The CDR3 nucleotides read TGTGCCAGTCACCTACCCACAGGGGATCAGCCCCAGCATTTT.

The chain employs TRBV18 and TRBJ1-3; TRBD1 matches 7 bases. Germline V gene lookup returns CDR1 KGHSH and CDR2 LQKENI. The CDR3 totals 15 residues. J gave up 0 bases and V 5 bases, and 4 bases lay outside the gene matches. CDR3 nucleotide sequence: TGTGCCAGCTCAGCGGACAGGACCTCTGGAAACACCATATATTTT. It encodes CASSADRTSGNTIYF.

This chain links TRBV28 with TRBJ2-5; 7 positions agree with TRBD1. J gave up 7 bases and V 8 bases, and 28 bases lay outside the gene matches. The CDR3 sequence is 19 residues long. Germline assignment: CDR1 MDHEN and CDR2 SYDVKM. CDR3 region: CASGTGDPVTGSRPMTQYF. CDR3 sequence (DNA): TGTGCCAGCGGGACCGGGGACCCTGTGACAGGGAGTAGACCGATGACCCAGTACTTC. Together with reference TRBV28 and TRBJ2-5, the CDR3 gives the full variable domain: DVKVTQSSRYLVKRTGEKVFLECVQDMDHENMFWYRQDPGLGLRLIYFSYDVKMKEKGDIPEGYSVSREKKERFSLILESASTNQTSMYLCASGTGDPVTGSRPMTQYFGPGTRLLVL.

Written as DNA, the CDR3 is TGTGCCATCAGAGACACAGGGGGCACCGGGGAGCTGTTTTTT. Translated: CAIRDTGGTGELFF. The rearrangement joins TRBV10-3 to TRBJ2-2; 8 bases are shared with TRBD1. The germline gives CDR1 ENHRY, CDR2 SYGVKD. V lost 6 bases and J lost 4; bases outside the gene matches: 4. The CDR3 is made up of 14 amino acids.

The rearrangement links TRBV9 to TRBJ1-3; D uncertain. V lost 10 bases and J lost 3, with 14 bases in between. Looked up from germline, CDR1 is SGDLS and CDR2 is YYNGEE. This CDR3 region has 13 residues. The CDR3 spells CASRPGSGNTIYF. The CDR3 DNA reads TGTGCCTCGAGGCCGGGGAGTGGAAACACCATATATTTT.